Listed here are 10 T cell receptor beta chains from one sample, sequenced in a study of blood T cells in healthy people across ages. Together with a sample-barcoded 5' primer, a J-beta primer mix was included in a second PCR lasting about 7 to 12 cycles. TCRdb reprocessed the 5' RACE reads with MiXCR, giving one entry per CDR3 protein. The sample yields fewer than 750,000 distinct CDR3 sequences, roughly half seen once. The specimen sequenced was blood. All receptors come from an elderly woman in good health.

This sequence joins TRBV24-1 and TRBJ1-2, with a weak D call TRBD1 (5 bases). Germline V CDR1 and CDR2: KGHDR, SFDVKD. CDR3 length equals 16 residues. Deletions cut 4 bases from V and 8 bases from J, with 22 bases between. CDR3 DNA sequence: TGTGCCACCAGTGAATCCGGGACGGAGGATACGGGAGGCTACACCTTC. Its protein product is CATSESGTEDTGGYTF.

Ten or more counts support this clonotype. The chain is built from TRBV10-3 and TRBJ2-5, with 9 bases aligning to TRBD1. V lost 3 bases to trimming and J lost 4 bases; unmatched junction nucleotides: 9. The CDR3 spans 16 residues. Germline V gene lookup returns CDR1 ENHRY and CDR2 SYGVKD. For the CDR3, the DNA is TGTGCCATCAGTGAACAGGGGGCTTCGACCCTAGAGACCCAGTACTTC. This encodes CAISEQGASTLETQYF.

The J gene is TRBJ1-4, the V gene TRBV25-1; unclear D gene. V was clipped by 3 bases and J by 0 bases, with 8 bases between them. The CDR3 spans 15 residues. Per germline, CDR1 MGHDK and CDR2 SYGVNS. CDR3 sequence (DNA): TGTGCCAGCAGTGACTACGGCTCAACTAATGAAAAACTGTTTTTT. Translated: CASSDYGSTNEKLFF.

V usage is TRBV5-1 and J usage is TRBJ2-1, with 7 bases fitting TRBD1. J lost 9 bases, V lost 7 bases, and 10 bases had no gene match. Germline values: CDR1 SGHRS, CDR2 YFSETQ. CDR3 length: 13 amino acids. Here the CDR3 DNA reads TGCGCCAGCCGACAAGGGACAGATGGTGAGCAGTTCTTC. Translated, it gives CASRQGTDGEQFF.

This clonotype was detected many times. The V and J genes are TRBV6-5 and TRBJ1-2; tentatively, D is TRBD1 (6 bases). With 3 bases removed from V and 4 bases from J, the gap between germline ends came to 21 bases. CDR3 length equals 17 residues. Germline lookup yields CDR1 MNHEY and CDR2 SVGAGI. The CDR3, as DNA: TGTGCCAGCAGTTATGACAGGACGGGATCAAGCATCTATGGCTACACCTTC. It yields the protein CASSYDRTGSSIYGYTF.

The chain combines TRBV6-6 with TRBJ1-5; D is unclear. The V gene's germline CDR1 is MNHNY and CDR2 SVGAGI (reference sequence). The CDR3 is made up of 13 amino acids. Trimming took off 2 bases at V and 8 bases at J, with 10 bases between the two ends. The CDR3 region has the DNA TGTGCCAGCAGTTACCACACAATCGAGCCCCAGCATTTT. The encoded protein is CASSYHTIEPQHF.

The chain carries TRBV20-1 and TRBJ1-4, with D uncertain. V shed 3 bases and J shed 5 bases, with 16 bases lying between them. The CDR3 is made up of 15 amino acids. CDR1 and CDR2 (germline): DFQATT, SNEGSKA (reference sequence). CDR3 nucleotide sequence: TGCAGTGCTAGTATCAACCGATTTATCAATGAAAAACTGTTTTTT. Protein sequence: CSASINRFINEKLFF.

There are many counts of this clonotype. V usage is TRBV24-1 and J usage is TRBJ1-2; the match to TRBD1 covers 12 bases. The length of the CDR3 is 17 residues. Unmatched junction bases numbered 6, after V lost 2 bases and J lost 3 bases. Germline V gene lookup returns CDR1 KGHDR and CDR2 SFDVKD. The CDR3: CATSDSGQGAHHYGYTF. CDR3 sequence (DNA): TGTGCCACCAGTGATTCGGGACAGGGGGCGCATCACTATGGCTACACCTTC.

In the case of this clonotype: At one of its ends the junction is not consistent with the germline gene, which may arise from a read error. This sequence joins TRBV20-1 and TRBJ2-3; 8 bases are shared with TRBD2. The germline gives CDR1 DFQATT, CDR2 SNEGSKA (reference sequence). CDR3 size: 16 residues. CDR3 protein: CSTPLAGGKITDMQYF. DNA for the CDR3: TGCAGTACTCCTTTGGCGGGGGGCAAAATCACAGATATGCAGTATTTT.

The rearrangement joins TRBV6-5 to TRBJ2-7; D might be TRBD1 (6 bases). Germline V gene data show CDR1 as MNHEY and CDR2 as SVGAGI. V was trimmed by 2 bases and J by 1 base, leaving 15 bases between them. The CDR3 consists of 16 residues. CDR3 in amino acids: CASSYARDTQSYEQYF. CDR3 DNA: TGTGCCAGCAGTTACGCCCGGGACACTCAGTCCTACGAGCAGTACTTC.